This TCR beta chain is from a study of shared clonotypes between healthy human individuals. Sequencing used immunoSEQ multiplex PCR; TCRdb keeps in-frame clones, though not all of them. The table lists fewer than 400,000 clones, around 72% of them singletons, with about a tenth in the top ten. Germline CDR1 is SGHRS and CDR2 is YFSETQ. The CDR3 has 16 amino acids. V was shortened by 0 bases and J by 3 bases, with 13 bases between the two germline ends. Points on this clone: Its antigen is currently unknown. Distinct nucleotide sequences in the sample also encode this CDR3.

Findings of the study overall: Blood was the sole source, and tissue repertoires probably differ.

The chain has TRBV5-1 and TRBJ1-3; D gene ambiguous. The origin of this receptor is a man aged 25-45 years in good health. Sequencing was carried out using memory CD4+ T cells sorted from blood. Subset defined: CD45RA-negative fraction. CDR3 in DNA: TGCGCCAGCAGCTTGGCCGAGGGCGCGTTTGGAAACACCATATATTTT. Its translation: CASSLAEGAFGNTIYF. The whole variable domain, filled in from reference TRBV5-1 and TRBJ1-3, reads KAGVTQTPRYLIKTRGQQVTLSCSPISGHRSVSWYQQTPGQGLQFLFEYFSETQRNKGNFPGRFSGRQFSNSRSEMNVSTLELGDSALYLCASSLAEGAFGNTIYFGEGSWLTVV.